The 2 T cell receptor beta chains reported below all come from one sample, sequenced in a study of cytomegalovirus exposure and HLA in healthy donors. Vbeta (60) and Jbeta (13) primers were used in the PCR. Measured with immunoSEQ multiplex PCR; TCRdb has only the in-frame clones, and not every one. In total, the table holds around 140,000 clones. Material for sequencing was PBMCs. All receptors derive from a young woman in good health and CMV-seronegative.

The chain uses TRBV9 and TRBJ1-5; the D gene is possibly TRBD1 (5 bases). CDR1 is SGDLS and CDR2 is YYNGEE in the germline V gene. Trimming left V 4 bases short and J 4 bases short, with 15 bases between. The CDR3 covers 15 residues. CDR3 sequence (DNA): TGTGCCAGCAGCCCTACAGGAAACCTGAATCAGCCCCAGCATTTT. Translated, it gives CASSPTGNLNQPQHF.

The V call is TRBV5-5, the J call TRBJ1-4, with TRBD1 matching 7 bases. After removal of 4 bases from V and 4 bases from J, the junction contained 4 bases not matched to a gene. The CDR3 is made up of 14 amino acids. Germline V gives CDR1 SGHKS, CDR2 YYEKEE (reference sequence). Written as DNA, the CDR3 is TGTGCCAGCAGCCAGGGACAGCTTAATGAAAAACTGTTTTTT. Amino acid sequence: CASSQGQLNEKLFF.